The sequence of this T cell receptor beta chain was determined in a study of regulatory T cells in long-lasting Graves disease. This CDR3 spans 14 amino acids. Looked up from germline, CDR1 is KGHDR and CDR2 is SFDVKD. CDR3 regions were amplified by Arm-PCR using iRepertoire HTBI primers to build TCR beta libraries. MiXCR, run by TCRdb on the multiplex PCR reads, gives a single entry per CDR3 protein. The sample shows 600,000 to 850,000 distinct CDR3 sequences, around 30% of them seen only once. Stated time point: persistent/refractory GD, antithyroid drugs over 5 years with positive TRAb. From RNA extracted from PBMCs, the TCR library was made. Turning to this clonotype: The antigen is unknown.

Study-level results: Public clonotype sharing was higher in persistent than newly diagnosed patients.

Sequenced here: peripheral blood mononuclear cells (PBMCs), sampled when the disease was refractory, from a patient treated with antithyroid drugs. The chain has TRBV24-1 and TRBJ2-5; 9 nucleotides align to TRBD2. The end of the DNA aligns better with TRBJ2-1, so the J call may be wrong. The source of this sequence is a female donor with Graves disease. Here the CDR3 reads CATRDSGGGDEQFF. DNA for the CDR3: TGTGCCACCAGGGATAGCGGGGGCGGCGATGAGCAGTTCTTC.